This entry lists 8 T cell receptor beta chains sequenced from one sample in a study of blood T cell repertoires in COVID-19. Sequenced by immunoSEQ multiplex PCR; TCRdb stores in-frame clones only, minus some. The data contain some 360,000 clones, over 75% of them singletons. The material sequenced was peripheral blood. The receptors were gathered from a woman aged 55-69 years with COVID-19, enrolled during active disease.

The chain employs TRBV6-5 and TRBJ1-6, with TRBD1 matching 8 bases. V was clipped by 11 bases and J by 7 bases; unmatched bases: 7. Per the germline V gene, CDR1 is MNHEY and CDR2 is SVGAGI. CDR3 length equals 13 residues. The CDR3 is CAGQGPGNSPLHF. The CDR3 nucleotides read TGTGCCGGACAGGGCCCCGGGAATTCACCCCTCCACTTT.

The gene calls are TRBV6-5 and TRBJ1-2, with 7 nucleotides matching TRBD1. The CDR3 runs to 15 residues. The trim removed 5 bases at V and 1 base at J, leaving 7 bases unmatched. CDR1 and CDR2 from the germline V gene are MNHEY and SVGAGI. CDR3 DNA sequence: TGTGCCAGCAGTCACCAGGACAGGCTTAACTATGGCTACACCTTC. This sequence encodes CASSHQDRLNYGYTF.

This clone was seen just once. The rearrangement uses TRBV4-1 and TRBJ1-2; tentative D call: TRBD1 (6 bases). This CDR3 region has 14 residues. The V gene's germline CDR1 is MGHRA and CDR2 YSYEKL. Trimming cost V 5 bases and J 5 bases, with 15 bases left between them. This CDR3 is CASSDRTEVYGYTF. The DNA for the CDR3 is TGCGCCAGCAGCGACAGGACGGAAGTTTATGGCTACACCTTC.

V gene TRBV5-3 combines with J gene TRBJ2-2, with a weak D call TRBD1 (5 bases). TRBV5-3 is an ORF for which the function is uncertain. The CDR3 sequence is 16 residues long. V lost 5 bases and J 4 bases, leaving 18 bases between the germline ends. Here the CDR3 DNA reads TGTGCCAGAAGGGTTGGTGGGGCCAGAGGCACCGGGGAGCTGTTTTTT. It is translated as CARRVGGARGTGELFF.

This sequence joins TRBV2 and TRBJ2-3; 10 bases are shared with TRBD1. The CDR3 loop spans 16 amino acids. Germline trimming cut 5 bases from V and 4 bases from J; bases unmatched to any gene: 9. CDR1 is SNHLY and CDR2 is FYNNEI in the germline V gene. In nucleotides, the CDR3 is TGTGCCAGCAGTTTTATCGGGACAGGGGAGGCAGATACGCAGTATTTT. Translated, it gives CASSFIGTGEADTQYF.

The rearrangement joins TRBV5-4 to TRBJ2-2; perhaps TRBD2 as D (6 bases). The V end lost 4 bases, the J end lost 3 bases, and 13 bases lay between the germline ends. Germline V lookup: CDR1 SGHNT, CDR2 YYREEE (reference sequence). The CDR3 has 15 amino acids. The CDR3 spells CASSLTSSYTGELFF. DNA of the CDR3: TGTGCCAGCAGCCTGACTAGTAGTTACACCGGGGAGCTGTTTTTT.

The gene calls are TRBV4-1 and TRBJ1-6, with 8 positions matching TRBD1. Germline V gene data show CDR1 as MGHRA and CDR2 as YSYEKL. V was pared by 2 bases and J by 5 bases, with 5 bases of the junction left unmatched. This CDR3 has 16 amino acids. CDR3 residues: CASSQPDRGHNSPLHF. In DNA form, the CDR3 reads TGCGCCAGCAGCCAACCTGACAGGGGCCATAATTCACCCCTCCACTTT.

The V call is TRBV5-1, the J call TRBJ1-1, with a weak D call TRBD1 (6 bases). The CDR3 has 16 amino acids. V was clipped by 0 bases and J by 1 base, with 13 bases between them. The germline V gene encodes CDR1 SGHRS and CDR2 YFSETQ. The CDR3 DNA follows: TGCGCCAGCAGCTTGGAGCCGGGAGGGGGGAACACTGAAGCTTTCTTT. Its translation is CASSLEPGGGNTEAFF.